Sequencing of this T cell receptor (beta chain) was carried out in a study of cytotoxic CD8 clonotypes in ibrutinib-treated CLL. The length of the CDR3 is 15 residues. V shed 7 bases and J shed 0 bases, with 11 bases lying between them. Germline V gene lookup returns CDR1 SGDLS and CDR2 YYNGEE. The method was immunoSEQ multiplex PCR; TCRdb's version includes in-frame clones alone and lacks a portion of them. The sample holds over 9,000 clones, around 85% seen once. The source was PBMCs, collected at disease progression, from a patient treated with ibrutinib. The source of this sequence is a human donor with chronic lymphocytic leukemia. The chain couples TRBV9 to TRBJ2-6; weak D call: TRBD2 (5 bases). CDR3 nucleotides: TGTGCCAGCGGGCCGGGATACTCTGGGGCCAACGTCCTGACTTTC. This gives the protein CASGPGYSGANVLTF.